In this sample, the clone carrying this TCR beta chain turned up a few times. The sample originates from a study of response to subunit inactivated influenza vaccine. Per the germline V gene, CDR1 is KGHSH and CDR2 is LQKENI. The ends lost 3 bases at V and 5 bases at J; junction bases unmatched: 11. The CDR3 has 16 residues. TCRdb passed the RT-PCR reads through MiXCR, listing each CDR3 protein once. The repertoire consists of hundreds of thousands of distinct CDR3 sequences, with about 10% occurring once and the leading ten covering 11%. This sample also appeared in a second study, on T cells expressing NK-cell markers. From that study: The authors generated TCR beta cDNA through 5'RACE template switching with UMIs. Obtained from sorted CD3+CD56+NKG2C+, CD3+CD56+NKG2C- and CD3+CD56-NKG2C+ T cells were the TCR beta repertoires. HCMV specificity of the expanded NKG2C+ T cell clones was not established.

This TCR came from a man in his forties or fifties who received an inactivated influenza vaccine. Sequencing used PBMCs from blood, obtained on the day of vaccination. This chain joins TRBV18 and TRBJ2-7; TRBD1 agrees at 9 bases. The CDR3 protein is CASSPRGQGLHNEQYF. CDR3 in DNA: TGTGCCAGCTCACCGCGTGGACAGGGGCTTCATAACGAGCAGTACTTC.